One and the same sample provided the 13 T cell receptor beta chains below, sequenced in a study of CD8+ T cells in alopecia areata. As the sequencing template, cDNA was produced by extracting RNA and reverse transcribing it. Produced via immunoSEQ multiplex PCR; TCRdb's table is partial and in-frame only. The data hold over 60,000 clones, with roughly 50% observed a single time. Treatment specified: oral pan-JAK inhibitor, 5-10 mg twice daily. This material consisted of CD8+ T cells sorted from blood, taken at approximately week 37, from a patient treated with tofacitinib. These receptors originate from a human donor with alopecia areata.

CDR3 in amino acids: CASLEIGRIEAFF. The CDR3 bases are TGTGCCAGCCTCGAGATAGGACGGATAGAAGCTTTCTTT. The V gene is TRBV7-9, the J gene TRBJ1-1; no firm D call. The CDR3 has 13 residues. Germline CDR1 reads SEHNR; CDR2 reads FQNEAQ (reference sequence). Deletions cut 8 bases from V and 8 bases from J, with 18 bases between.

The chain couples TRBV4-2 to TRBJ2-5; perhaps TRBD2 as D (5 bases). Germline V lookup: CDR1 LGHNA, CDR2 YNFKEQ. V lost 0 bases and J lost 12, with 17 bases in between. The CDR3 loop spans 14 amino acids. The CDR3 loop reads CASSQDLSTRDKYF. In DNA form, the CDR3 reads TGTGCCAGCAGCCAAGATTTGTCAACTAGAGATAAGTACTTC.

The rearrangement links TRBV2 to TRBJ2-7; the match to TRBD2 covers 13 bases. The CDR3 consists of 15 residues. The ends lost 6 bases at V and 3 bases at J; junction bases unmatched: 5. The germline V gene encodes CDR1 SNHLY and CDR2 FYNNEI. CDR3 loop: CASSGGLAGHYEQYF. The CDR3 DNA reads as TGTGCCAGCAGCGGGGGACTAGCGGGACACTACGAGCAGTACTTC.

The chain joins TRBV7-8 to TRBJ2-3, with D possibly matching TRBD1 (6 bases). The V end was cut by 5 bases, the J end by 6 bases, with 18 bases between. The germline V gene has CDR1 SGHVS and CDR2 FQNEAQ. This CDR3 has 15 amino acids. The CDR3 loop reads CASSVGTPPGDTQYF. CDR3 bases: TGTGCCAGCAGCGTAGGGACACCTCCGGGGGATACGCAGTATTTT.

V gene TRBV9 combines with J gene TRBJ2-1, with D uncertain. V was cut by 0 bases and J by 2 bases, with 12 bases left in between. Per germline, CDR1 SGDLS and CDR2 YYNGEE. The CDR3 runs 16 residues. CDR3 DNA: TGTGCCAGCAGCGTAGAACCAGCAGTCCCCTACAATGAGCAGTTCTTC. This translates into CASSVEPAVPYNEQFF.

The chain recombines TRBV9 with TRBJ2-1, with 8 bases fitting TRBD2. The CDR3 extends over 14 amino acids. Germline assignment: CDR1 SGDLS and CDR2 YYNGEE. J lost 4 bases, V lost 4 bases, and 4 bases had no gene match. The CDR3 region is CASSSSGPYNEQFF. DNA of the CDR3: TGTGCCAGCAGCTCTAGCGGGCCTTACAATGAGCAGTTCTTC.

The chain links TRBV29-1 to TRBJ1-2, with D perhaps TRBD1 (6 bases). V lost 7 bases, J lost 2 bases, and 20 bases lay in between. The CDR3 totals 15 residues. CDR1 and CDR2 (germline): SQVTM, ANQGSEA. This CDR3 reads CSAAPTGTDNYGYTF. The CDR3 bases are TGCAGCGCCGCGCCCACAGGGACGGACAACTATGGCTACACCTTC.

The gene calls are TRBV4-1 and TRBJ1-1; 7 bases are a match to TRBD1. The V segment lost 4 bases and the J segment 2 bases; nucleotides outside the gene matches: 7. This CDR3 has 15 residues. Germline V gives CDR1 MGHRA, CDR2 YSYEKL. The chain's CDR3 is CASSLSRQGNTEAFF. Here the CDR3 DNA reads TGCGCCAGCAGCCTCAGTCGACAGGGTAACACTGAAGCTTTCTTT.

This clone has just a few counts. V gene TRBV5-1 combines with J gene TRBJ2-5; weak D call: TRBD2 (5 bases). This CDR3 has 17 amino acids. The germline gives CDR1 SGHRS, CDR2 YFSETQ. The germline V and J ends were trimmed by 4 bases and 5 bases, with 24 bases remaining between them. Written as DNA, the CDR3 is TGCGCCAGCAGCCTAACCCTCCCGTCCTCCGGGGAGGAGACCCAGTACTTC. Amino acids: CASSLTLPSSGEETQYF.

The V gene is TRBV29-1, the J gene TRBJ1-2; D is uncertain. Per the germline V gene, CDR1 is SQVTM and CDR2 is ANQGSEA. The CDR3 covers 16 residues. V lost 5 bases and J 2 bases, leaving 21 bases between the germline ends. This chain's CDR3 is CSVLTPAQEANYGYTF. The CDR3, as DNA: TGCAGCGTTTTAACCCCCGCTCAGGAGGCGAACTATGGCTACACCTTC.

The rearrangement joins TRBV4-1 to TRBJ1-1; a possible D gene is TRBD1 (5 bases). The V gene's germline CDR1 is MGHRA and CDR2 YSYEKL. The CDR3 covers 15 residues. Between the trimmed V and J ends, which lost 0 bases and 0 bases, there was a span of 8 bases. CDR3 loop: CASSQDIQVNTEAFF. CDR3 bases: TGCGCCAGCAGCCAAGACATACAGGTGAACACTGAAGCTTTCTTT.

In this sample, this clone turned up a few times. The V and J genes are TRBV6-1 and TRBJ2-1; D call uncertain. This CDR3 has 12 amino acids. Trimming removed 4 bases at V and 5 bases at J, with 6 bases between. Germline values: CDR1 MNHNS, CDR2 SASEGT. DNA for the CDR3: TGTGCCAGCAGTGCCTTGGACAATGAGCAGTTCTTC. This encodes CASSALDNEQFF.

This clone was seen a handful of times. V usage is TRBV29-1 and J usage is TRBJ2-7; 7 nucleotides align to TRBD1. In germline, CDR1 is SQVTM, CDR2 ANQGSEA. V was pared by 6 bases and J by 3 bases, with 2 bases of the junction left unmatched. The CDR3 is 11 amino acids. The CDR3 bases are TGCAGCGTCACAGGGGACTACGAGCAGTACTTC. This sequence encodes CSVTGDYEQYF.